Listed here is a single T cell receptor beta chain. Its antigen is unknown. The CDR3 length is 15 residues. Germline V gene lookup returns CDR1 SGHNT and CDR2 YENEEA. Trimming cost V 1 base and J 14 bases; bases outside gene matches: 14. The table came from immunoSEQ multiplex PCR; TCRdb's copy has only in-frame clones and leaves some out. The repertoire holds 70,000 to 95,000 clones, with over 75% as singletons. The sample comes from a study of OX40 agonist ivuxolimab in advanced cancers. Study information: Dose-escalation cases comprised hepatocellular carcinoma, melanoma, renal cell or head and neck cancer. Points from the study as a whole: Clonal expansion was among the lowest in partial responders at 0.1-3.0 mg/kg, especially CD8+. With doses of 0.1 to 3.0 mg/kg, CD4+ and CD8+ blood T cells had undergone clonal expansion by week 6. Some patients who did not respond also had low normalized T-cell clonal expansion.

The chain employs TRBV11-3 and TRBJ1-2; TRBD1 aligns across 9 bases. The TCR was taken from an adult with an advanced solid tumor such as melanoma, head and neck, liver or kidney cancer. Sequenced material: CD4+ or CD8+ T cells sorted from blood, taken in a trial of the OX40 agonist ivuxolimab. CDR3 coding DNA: TGTGCCAGCAGCTTAGGGGTCGGAAGGACAGGGGTCTTAACCTTC. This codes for CASSLGVGRTGVLTF.